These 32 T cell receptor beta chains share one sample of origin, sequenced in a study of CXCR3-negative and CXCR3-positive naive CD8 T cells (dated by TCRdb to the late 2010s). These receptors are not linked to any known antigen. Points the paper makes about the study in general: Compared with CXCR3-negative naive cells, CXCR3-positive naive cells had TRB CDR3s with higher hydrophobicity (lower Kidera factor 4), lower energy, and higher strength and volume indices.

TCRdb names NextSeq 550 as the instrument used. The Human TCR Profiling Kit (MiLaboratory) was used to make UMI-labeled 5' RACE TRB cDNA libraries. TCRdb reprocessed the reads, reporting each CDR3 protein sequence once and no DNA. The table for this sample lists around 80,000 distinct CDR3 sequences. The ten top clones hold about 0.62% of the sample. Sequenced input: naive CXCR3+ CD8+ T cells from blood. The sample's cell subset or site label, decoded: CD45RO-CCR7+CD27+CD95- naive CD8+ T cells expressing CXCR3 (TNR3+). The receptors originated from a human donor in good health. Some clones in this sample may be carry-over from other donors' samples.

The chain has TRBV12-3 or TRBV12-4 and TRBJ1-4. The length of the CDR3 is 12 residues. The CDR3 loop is CASSSDGEKLFF.

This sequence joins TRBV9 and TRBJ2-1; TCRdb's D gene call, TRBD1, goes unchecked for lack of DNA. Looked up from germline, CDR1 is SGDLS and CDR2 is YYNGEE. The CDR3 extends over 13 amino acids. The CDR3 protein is CASGQGNYNEQFF.

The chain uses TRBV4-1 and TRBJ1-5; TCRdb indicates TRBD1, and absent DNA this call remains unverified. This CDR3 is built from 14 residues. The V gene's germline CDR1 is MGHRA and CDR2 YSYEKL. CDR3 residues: CTSSQGQGNQPQHF.

This CDR3 reads CSARDQARGGYGYTF. V gene TRBV20-1 combines with J gene TRBJ1-2. Germline V CDR1 and CDR2: DFQATT, SNEGSKA (reference sequence). This CDR3 is 15 amino acids long.

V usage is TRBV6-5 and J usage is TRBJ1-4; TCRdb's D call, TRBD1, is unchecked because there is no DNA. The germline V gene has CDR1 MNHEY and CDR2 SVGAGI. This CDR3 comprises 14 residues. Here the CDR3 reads CASSYARGREKLFF.

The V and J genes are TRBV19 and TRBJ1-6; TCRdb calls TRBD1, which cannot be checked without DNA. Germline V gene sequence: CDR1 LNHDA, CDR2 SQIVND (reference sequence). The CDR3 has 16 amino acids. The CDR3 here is CASSATGEDYNSPLHF.

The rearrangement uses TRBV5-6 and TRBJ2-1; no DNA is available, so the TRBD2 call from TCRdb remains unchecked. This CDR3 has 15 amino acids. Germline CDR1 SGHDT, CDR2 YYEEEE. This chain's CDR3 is CASTSSGFPYNEQFF. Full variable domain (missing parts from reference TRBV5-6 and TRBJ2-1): DAGVTQSPTHLIKTRGQQVTLRCSPKSGHDTVSWYQQALGQGPQFIFQYYEEEERQRGNFPDRFSGHQFPNYSSELNVNALLLGDSALYLCASTSSGFPYNEQFFGPGTRLTVL.

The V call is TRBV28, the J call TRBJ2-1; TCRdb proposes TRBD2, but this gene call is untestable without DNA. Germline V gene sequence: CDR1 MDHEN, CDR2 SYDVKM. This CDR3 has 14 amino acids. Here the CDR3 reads CATQPSGTPNEQFF. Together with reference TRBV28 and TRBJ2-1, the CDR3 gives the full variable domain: DVKVTQSSRYLVKRTGEKVFLECVQDMDHENMFWYRQDPGLGLRLIYFSYDVKMKEKGDIPEGYSVSREKKERFSLILESASTNQTSMYLCATQPSGTPNEQFFGPGTRLTVL.

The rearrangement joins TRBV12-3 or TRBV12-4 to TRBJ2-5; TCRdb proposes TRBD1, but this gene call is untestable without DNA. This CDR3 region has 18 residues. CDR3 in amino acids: CASSLARPPAVFQETQYF.

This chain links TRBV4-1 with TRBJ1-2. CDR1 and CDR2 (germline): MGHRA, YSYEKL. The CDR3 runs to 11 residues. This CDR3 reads CASSQEDGYTF.

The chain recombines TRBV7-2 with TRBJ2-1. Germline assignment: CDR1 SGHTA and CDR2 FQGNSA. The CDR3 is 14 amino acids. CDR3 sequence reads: CASSTSETYNEQFF.

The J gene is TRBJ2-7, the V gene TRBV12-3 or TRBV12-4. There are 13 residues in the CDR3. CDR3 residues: CASSEPENYEQYF.

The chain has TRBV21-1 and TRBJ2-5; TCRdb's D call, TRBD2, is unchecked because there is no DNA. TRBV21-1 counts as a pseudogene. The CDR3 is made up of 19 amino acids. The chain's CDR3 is CASSKRRGLAATSGETQYF.

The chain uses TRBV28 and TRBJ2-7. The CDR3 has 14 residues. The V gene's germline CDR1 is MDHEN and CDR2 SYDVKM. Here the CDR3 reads CASSFGQRNYEQYF.

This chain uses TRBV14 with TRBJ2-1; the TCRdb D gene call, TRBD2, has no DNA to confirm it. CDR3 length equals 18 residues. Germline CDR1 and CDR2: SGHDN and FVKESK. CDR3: CASSHPLSGFSSYNEQFF.

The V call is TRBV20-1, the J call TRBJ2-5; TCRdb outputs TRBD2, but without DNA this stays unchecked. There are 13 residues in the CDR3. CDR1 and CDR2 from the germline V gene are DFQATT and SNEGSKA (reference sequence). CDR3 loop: CSARASYEETQYF.

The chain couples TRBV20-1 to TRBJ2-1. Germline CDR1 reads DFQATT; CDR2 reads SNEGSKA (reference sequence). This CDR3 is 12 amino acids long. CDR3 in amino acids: CSARELENEQFF.

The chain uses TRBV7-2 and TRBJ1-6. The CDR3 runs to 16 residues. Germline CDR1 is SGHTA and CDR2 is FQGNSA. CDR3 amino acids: CASSLLTFSYNSPLHF. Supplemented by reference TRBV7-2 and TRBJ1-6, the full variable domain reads GAGVSQSPSNKVTEKGKDVELRCDPISGHTALYWYRQSLGQGLEFLIYFQGNSAPDKSGLPSDRFSAERTGGSVSTLTIQRTQQEDSAVYLCASSLLTFSYNSPLHFGNGTRLTVT.

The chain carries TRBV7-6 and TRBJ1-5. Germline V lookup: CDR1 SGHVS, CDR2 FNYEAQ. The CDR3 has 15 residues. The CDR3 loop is CASSLDSNSNQPQHF.

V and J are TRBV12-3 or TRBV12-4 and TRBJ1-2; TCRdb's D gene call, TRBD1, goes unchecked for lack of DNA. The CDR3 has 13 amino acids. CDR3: CASSPTVTYGYTF.

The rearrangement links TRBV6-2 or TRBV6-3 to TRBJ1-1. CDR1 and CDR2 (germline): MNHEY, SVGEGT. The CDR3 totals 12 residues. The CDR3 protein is CASSYSGSEAFF.

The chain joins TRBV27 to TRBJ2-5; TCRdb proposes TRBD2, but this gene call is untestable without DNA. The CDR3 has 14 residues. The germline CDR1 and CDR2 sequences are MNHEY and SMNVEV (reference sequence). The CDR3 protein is CASSPPGLQETQYF.

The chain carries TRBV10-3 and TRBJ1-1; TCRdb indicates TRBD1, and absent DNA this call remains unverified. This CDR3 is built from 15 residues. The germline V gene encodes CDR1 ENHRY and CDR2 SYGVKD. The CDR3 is CAISGVSGVNTEAFF.

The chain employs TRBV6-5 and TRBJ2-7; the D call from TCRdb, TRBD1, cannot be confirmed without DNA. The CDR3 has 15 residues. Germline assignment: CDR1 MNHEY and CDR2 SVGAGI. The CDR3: CASSDRAGEGYEQYF.

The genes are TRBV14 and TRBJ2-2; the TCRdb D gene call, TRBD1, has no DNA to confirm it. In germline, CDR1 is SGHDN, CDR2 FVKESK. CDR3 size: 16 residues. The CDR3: CASSQGGQGRTGELFF.

This CDR3 is CASSFIQEGAGAYEQYF. This chain links TRBV28 with TRBJ2-7; TCRdb's D gene call, TRBD2, goes unchecked for lack of DNA. Germline CDR1 MDHEN, CDR2 SYDVKM. This CDR3 has 17 amino acids.

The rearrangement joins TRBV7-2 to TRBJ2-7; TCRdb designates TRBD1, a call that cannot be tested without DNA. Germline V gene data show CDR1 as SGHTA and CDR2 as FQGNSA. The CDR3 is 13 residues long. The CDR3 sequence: CASGGTGVGEQYF.

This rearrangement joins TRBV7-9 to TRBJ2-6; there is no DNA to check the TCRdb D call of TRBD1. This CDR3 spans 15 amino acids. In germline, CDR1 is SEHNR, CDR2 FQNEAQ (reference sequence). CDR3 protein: CASRATGSGANVLTF.

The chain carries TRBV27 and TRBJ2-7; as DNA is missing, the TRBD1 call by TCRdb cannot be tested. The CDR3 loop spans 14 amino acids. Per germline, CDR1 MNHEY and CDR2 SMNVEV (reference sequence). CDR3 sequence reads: CASSLAGGIYEQYF.

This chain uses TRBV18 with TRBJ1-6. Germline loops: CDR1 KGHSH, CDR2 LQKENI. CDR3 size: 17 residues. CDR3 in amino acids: CASSPLPRPRDNSPLHF. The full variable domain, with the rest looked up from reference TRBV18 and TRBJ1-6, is NAGVMQNPRHLVRRRGQEARLRCSPMKGHSHVYWYRQLPEEGLKFMVYLQKENIIDESGMPKERFSAEFPKEGPSILRIQQVVRGDSAAYFCASSPLPRPRDNSPLHFGNGTRLTVT.

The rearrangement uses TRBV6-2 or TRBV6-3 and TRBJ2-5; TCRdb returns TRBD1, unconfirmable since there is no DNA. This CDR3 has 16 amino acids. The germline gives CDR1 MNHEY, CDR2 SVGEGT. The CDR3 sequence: CASKRTGAGYQETQYF.

The CDR3 region is CASSYQGVKEQYF. V and J are TRBV14 and TRBJ2-7; with no DNA, the TCRdb D assignment of TRBD1 cannot be verified. CDR1 and CDR2 from the germline V gene are SGHDN and FVKESK. This CDR3 region has 13 residues.